This is a list of T cell receptor beta chains from one sample in a study of identical twins. One entry per CDR3 protein, called by TCRdb with MiXCR from the 5' RACE reads. Of roughly 750,000 distinct CDR3 sequences listed, 21% were seen once; the top ten hold approximately 4.5%. These data were likewise used in another study, on T cells expressing NK-cell markers.

Specimen: PBMCs. The receptors were gathered from a young woman in good health. Each CDR3 is given with its conserved first and last residue. The order of the fields is J gene, D gene, V gene, clone size, CDR3 DNA, CDR3 protein. A D gene is named only where the DNA matches it firmly. Clone size is given for some rows only: seen once, a few or many times, or a class if the clone is expanded.

TRBJ2-6	-	TRBV5-1	-	TGCGCCAGCAGGGAACCTGGGGCCAACGTCCTGACTTTC	CASREPGANVLTF
TRBJ2-2	TRBD1	TRBV10-3	few	TGTGCCATCAGCTCCGGGACAGGGGCCACCGGGGAGCTGTTTTTT	CAISSGTGATGELFF
TRBJ2-3	TRBD2	TRBV18	-	TGTGCCAGCTCCGTGGGACTAGCGGGAGTGACAGATACGCAGTATTTT	CASSVGLAGVTDTQYF
TRBJ1-2	-	TRBV19	-	TGTGCCAGTAGTCCTGTGGCGGACTATGGCTACACCTTC	CASSPVADYGYTF
TRBJ1-2	-	TRBV29-1	few	TGCAGCGTTGTTGTGGGATATGGCTACACCTTC	CSVVVGYGYTF
TRBJ2-5	-	TRBV20-1	-	TGCAGTGCTAGGCGGCACCTGCAAGAGACCCAGTACTTC	CSARRHLQETQYF
TRBJ1-2	-	TRBV6-5	many	TGTGCCAGCAGTTACCGTCAGGGGCAGGCCGGCTACACCTTC	CASSYRQGQAGYTF
TRBJ2-1	TRBD2	TRBV10-3	few	TGTGCCATCACCGAAAGACTAGCGGGGGGGATATACAATGAGCAGTTCTTC	CAITERLAGGIYNEQFF
TRBJ1-2	-	TRBV29-1	few	TGCAGCGTGGAAGGGGTAGGCTATGGCTACACCTTC	CSVEGVGYGYTF
TRBJ2-1	-	TRBV10-1	many	TGCGCCAGCAGTCCGGGCATGGTGACGCAGTTCTTC	CASSPGMVTQFF
TRBJ2-6	-	TRBV28	-	TGTGCCAGCAGCCCCCCTCTTACAACTCGGGGGGCCAACGTCCTGACTTTC	CASSPPLTTRGANVLTF
TRBJ1-2	-	TRBV4-1	-	TGCGCCAGCAGCCAAGTCGGGAGTAACTATGGCTACACCTTC	CASSQVGSNYGYTF
TRBJ2-5	TRBD1	TRBV12-3/TRBV12-4	-	TGTGCCAGCAAACCGGGACAGGGGAGTATAGAGACCCAGTACTTC	CASKPGQGSIETQYF
TRBJ2-7	-	TRBV7-6	-	TGTGCCAGCAGCTTAACCCGGGGGGCCCACGAGCAGTACTTC	CASSLTRGAHEQYF
TRBJ2-7	-	TRBV29-1	few	TGCAGCGTTCACGAGGGATACGAGCAGTACTTC	CSVHEGYEQYF
TRBJ2-5	-	TRBV7-2	-	TGTGCCAGCACCCAGGGGGGGCGGGGGCAAGAGACCCAGTACTTC	CASTQGGRGQETQYF
TRBJ2-7	TRBD1	TRBV6-2/TRBV6-3	few	TGTGCCAGCACCCACCCCGGGACAGGTGAATACGAGCAGTACTTC	CASTHPGTGEYEQYF
TRBJ2-1	TRBD2	TRBV6-2/TRBV6-3	few	TGTGCCAGCAGCTCTCGGGAGGTCTCCTACAATGAGCAGTTCTTC	CASSSREVSYNEQFF
TRBJ2-5	-	TRBV29-1	many	TGCAGCGTTGGGGCTGTTCAAGAGACCCAGTACTTC	CSVGAVQETQYF
TRBJ1-2	TRBD1	TRBV12-3/TRBV12-4	-	TGTGCCAGCAGCGTTCCCCGGACAGGCAGCGGCTACACCTTC	CASSVPRTGSGYTF
TRBJ2-7	-	TRBV11-3	few	TGTGCCAGCAGCTCCGGATCCCTCGTCCTCGAGCAGTACTTC	CASSSGSLVLEQYF
TRBJ2-7	TRBD1	TRBV7-2	many	TGTGCCAGCAGCTCCCCCCCTACTTCGGGACAGGGTATAGAGCAGTACTTC	CASSSPPTSGQGIEQYF
TRBJ1-1	TRBD1	TRBV10-3	once	TGTGCCATCAGTGAGTCGAGGCAGGGGGGGGTGGCGAACACTGAAGCTTTCTTT	CAISESRQGGVANTEAFF
TRBJ2-1	-	TRBV20-1	few	TGCAGTGCTCAGGGGGGAGAGAATGAGCAGTTCTTC	CSAQGGENEQFF
TRBJ1-2	-	TRBV5-1	few	TGCGCCAGCAGCTTGGTAATTCTCTTCTATGGCTACACCTTC	CASSLVILFYGYTF
TRBJ2-2	TRBD2	TRBV12-3/TRBV12-4	-	TGTGCCAGCAGCTCGGGAGGCCGGAACACCGGGGAGCTGTTTTTT	CASSSGGRNTGELFF
TRBJ2-1	-	TRBV15	once	TGTGCCACCAGCAGAGCGGCGGGGGCGGGGGAGCAGTTCTTC	CATSRAAGAGEQFF